The present TCR beta chain was sequenced within a study of sequential checkpoint blockade in melanoma. Overall study context: Patients were randomized 1:1 to nivolumab-then-ipilimumab or ipilimumab-then-nivolumab first-line.

By share, this clone counts as medium-sized. One end of the junction varies from germline; a read error may be responsible. Sequencing was performed with immunoSEQ multiplex PCR; in TCRdb, only in-frame clones are kept and a portion is missing. The data hold 8,400 or so clones, with about three fifths observed a single time. The CDR3 loop spans 13 amino acids. The germline V gene encodes CDR1 SGHTA and CDR2 FQGNSA. The treatment: randomized to nivolumab then ipilimumab (arm A) or the reverse (arm B). Patients had received no earlier DNA-damaging chemotherapy. Live CD3+CD8+ CD19− CD56− cells were sorted from PBMCs.

The chain links TRBV7-2 to TRBJ2-7, with unresolved D. The sequenced sample was CD8+ T cells sorted from blood (inferred from file names), obtained from a patient given nivolumab and ipilimumab in sequence. This receptor was obtained from a human patient with melanoma. Some clones in this sample may be carry-over from other donors' samples. The DNA of the CDR3 is TGTGCCAGCAGTTTAGGGATAGACTGGGAGCAGTACTTC. Amino acids: CASSLGIDWEQYF. Drawing the rest from reference TRBV7-2 and TRBJ2-7, the complete variable domain is GAGVSQSPSNKVTEKGKDVELRCDPISGHTALYWYRQSLGQGLEFLIYFQGNSAPDKSGLPSDRFSAERTGGSVSTLTIQRTQQEDSAVYLCASSLGIDWEQYFGPGTRLTVT.